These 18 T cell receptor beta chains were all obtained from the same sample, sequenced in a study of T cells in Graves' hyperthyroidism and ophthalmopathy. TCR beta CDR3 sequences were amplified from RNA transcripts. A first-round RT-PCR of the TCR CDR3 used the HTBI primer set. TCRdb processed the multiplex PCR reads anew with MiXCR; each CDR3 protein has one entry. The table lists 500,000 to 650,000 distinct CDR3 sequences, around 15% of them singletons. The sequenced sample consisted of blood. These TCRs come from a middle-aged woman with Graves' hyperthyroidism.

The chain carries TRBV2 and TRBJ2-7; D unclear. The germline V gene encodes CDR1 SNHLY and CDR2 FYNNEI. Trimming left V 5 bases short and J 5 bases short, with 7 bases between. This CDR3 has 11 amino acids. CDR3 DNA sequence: TGTGCCAGCAGTACTCGGGACGAGCAGTACTTC. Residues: CASSTRDEQYF.

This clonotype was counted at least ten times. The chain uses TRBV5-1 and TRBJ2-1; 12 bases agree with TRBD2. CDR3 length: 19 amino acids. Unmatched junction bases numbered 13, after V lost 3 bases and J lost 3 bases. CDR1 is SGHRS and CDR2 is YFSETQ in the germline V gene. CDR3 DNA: TGCGCCAGCAGCTCCCCTCTAGCGGGAGGGCCCTCTAGCTACAATGAGCAGTTCTTC. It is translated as CASSSPLAGGPSSYNEQFF.

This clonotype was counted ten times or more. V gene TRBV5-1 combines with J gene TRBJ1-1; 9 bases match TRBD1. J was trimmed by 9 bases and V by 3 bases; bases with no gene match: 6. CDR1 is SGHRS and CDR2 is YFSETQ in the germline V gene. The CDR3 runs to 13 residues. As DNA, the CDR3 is TGCGCCAGCAGCTCAACGGGACAGGGTCAAGCTTTCTTT. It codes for CASSSTGQGQAFF.

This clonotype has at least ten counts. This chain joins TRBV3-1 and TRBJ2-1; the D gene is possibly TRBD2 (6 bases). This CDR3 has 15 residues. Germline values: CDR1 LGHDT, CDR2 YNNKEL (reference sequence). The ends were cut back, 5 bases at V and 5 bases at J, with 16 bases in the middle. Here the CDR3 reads CASSATKAGNNEQFF. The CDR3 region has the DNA TGTGCCAGCAGCGCGACTAAGGCGGGGAACAATGAGCAGTTCTTC.

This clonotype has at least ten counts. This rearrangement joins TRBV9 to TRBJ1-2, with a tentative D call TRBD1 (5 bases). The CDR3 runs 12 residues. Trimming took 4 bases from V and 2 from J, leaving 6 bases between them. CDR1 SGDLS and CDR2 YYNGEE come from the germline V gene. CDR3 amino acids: CASSRDNYGYTF. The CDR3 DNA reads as TGTGCCAGCAGCCGGGACAACTATGGCTACACCTTC. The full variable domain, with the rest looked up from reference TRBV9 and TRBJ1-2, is DSGVTQTPKHLITATGQRVTLRCSPRSGDLSVYWYQQSLDQGLQFLIQYYNGEERAKGNILERFSAQQFPDLHSELNLSSLELGDSALYFCASSRDNYGYTFGSGTRLTVV.

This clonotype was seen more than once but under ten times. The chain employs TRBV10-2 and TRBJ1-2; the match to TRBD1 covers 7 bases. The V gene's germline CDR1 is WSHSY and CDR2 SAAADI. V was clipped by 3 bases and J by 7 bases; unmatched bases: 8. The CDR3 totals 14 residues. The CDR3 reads CASSEQQGMSGYTF. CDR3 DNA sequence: TGCGCCAGCAGTGAACAACAGGGGATGTCTGGCTACACCTTC.

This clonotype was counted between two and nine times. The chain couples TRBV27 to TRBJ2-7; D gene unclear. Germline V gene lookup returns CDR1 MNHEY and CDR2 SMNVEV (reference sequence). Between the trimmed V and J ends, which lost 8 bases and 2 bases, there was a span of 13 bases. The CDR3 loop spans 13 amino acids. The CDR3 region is CASGLTPPYEQYF. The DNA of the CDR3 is TGTGCCAGCGGGCTGACTCCCCCCTACGAGCAGTACTTC.

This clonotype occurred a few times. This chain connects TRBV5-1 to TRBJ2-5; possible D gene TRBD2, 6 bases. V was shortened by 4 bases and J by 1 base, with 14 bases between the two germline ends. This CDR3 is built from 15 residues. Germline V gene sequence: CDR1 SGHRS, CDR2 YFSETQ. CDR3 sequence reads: CASSNNLASQETQYF. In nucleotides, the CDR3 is TGCGCCAGCAGCAACAACCTAGCGTCCCAAGAGACCCAGTACTTC.

This CDR3 reads CASVGSYAFF. DNA of the CDR3: TGTGCCAGCGTTGGCAGCTACGCTTTCTTT. The chain recombines TRBV6-2 or TRBV6-3 with TRBJ1-1; D unresolved. Trimming pared 8 bases from V and 11 bases from J, leaving 12 bases between. The length of the CDR3 is 10 residues. Germline V gives CDR1 MNHEY, CDR2 SVGEGT.

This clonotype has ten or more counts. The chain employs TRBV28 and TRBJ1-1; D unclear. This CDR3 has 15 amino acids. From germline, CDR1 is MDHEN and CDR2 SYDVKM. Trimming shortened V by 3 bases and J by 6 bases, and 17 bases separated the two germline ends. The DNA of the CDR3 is TGTGCCAGCAGTTTTATGAACAGCAAGACATCTGAAGCTTTCTTT. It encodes CASSFMNSKTSEAFF.

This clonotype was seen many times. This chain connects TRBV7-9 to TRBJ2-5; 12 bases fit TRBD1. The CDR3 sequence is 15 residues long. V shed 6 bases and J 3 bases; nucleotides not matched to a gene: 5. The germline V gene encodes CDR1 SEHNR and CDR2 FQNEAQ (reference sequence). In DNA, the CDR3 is TGTGCCAGCAGGGCGGGACAGGGGGCGGAAGAGACCCAGTACTTC. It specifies CASRAGQGAEETQYF.

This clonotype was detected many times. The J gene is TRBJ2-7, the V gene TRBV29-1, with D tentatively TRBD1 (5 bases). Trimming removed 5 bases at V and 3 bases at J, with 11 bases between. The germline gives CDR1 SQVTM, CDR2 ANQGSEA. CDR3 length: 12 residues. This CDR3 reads CSVRAGFYEQYF. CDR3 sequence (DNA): TGCAGCGTTCGGGCAGGGTTCTACGAGCAGTACTTC.

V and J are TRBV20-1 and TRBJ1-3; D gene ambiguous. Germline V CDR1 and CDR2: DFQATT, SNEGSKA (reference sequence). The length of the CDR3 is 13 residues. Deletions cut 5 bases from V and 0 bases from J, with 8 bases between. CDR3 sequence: CSALLFSGNTIYF. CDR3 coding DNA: TGCAGTGCTCTCCTATTCTCTGGAAACACCATATATTTT.

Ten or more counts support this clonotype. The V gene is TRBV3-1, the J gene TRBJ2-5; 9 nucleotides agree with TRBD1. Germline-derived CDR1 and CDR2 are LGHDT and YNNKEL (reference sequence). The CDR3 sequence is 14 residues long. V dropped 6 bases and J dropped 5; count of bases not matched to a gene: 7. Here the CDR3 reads CASSHRTGVETQYF. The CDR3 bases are TGTGCCAGCAGTCATCGGACAGGGGTCGAGACCCAGTACTTC.

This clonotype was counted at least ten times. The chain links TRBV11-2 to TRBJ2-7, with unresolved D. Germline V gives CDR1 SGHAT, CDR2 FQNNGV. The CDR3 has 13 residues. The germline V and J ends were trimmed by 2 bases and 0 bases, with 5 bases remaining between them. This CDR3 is CASSLLSSYEQYF. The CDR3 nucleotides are TGTGCCAGCAGCTTACTGAGCTCCTACGAGCAGTACTTC.

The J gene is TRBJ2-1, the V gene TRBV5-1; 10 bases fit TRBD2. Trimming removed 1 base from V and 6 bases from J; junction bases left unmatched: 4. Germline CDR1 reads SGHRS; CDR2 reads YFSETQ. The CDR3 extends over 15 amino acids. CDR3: CASSLSGLAANEQFF. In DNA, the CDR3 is TGCGCCAGCAGCTTGAGTGGACTAGCGGCCAATGAGCAGTTCTTC.

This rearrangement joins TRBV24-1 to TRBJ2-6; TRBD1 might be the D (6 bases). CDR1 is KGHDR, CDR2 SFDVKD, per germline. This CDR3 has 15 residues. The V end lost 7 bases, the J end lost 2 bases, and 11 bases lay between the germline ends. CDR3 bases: TGTGCCACCAGCCCCGCAGGGGCTGGGGCCAACGTCCTGACTTTC. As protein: CATSPAGAGANVLTF.

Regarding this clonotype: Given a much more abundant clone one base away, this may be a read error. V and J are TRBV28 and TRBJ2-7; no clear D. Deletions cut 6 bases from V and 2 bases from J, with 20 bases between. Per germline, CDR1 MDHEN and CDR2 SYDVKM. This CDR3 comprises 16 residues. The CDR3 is CASRDPGSLLAYEQYF. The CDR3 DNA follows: TGTGCCAGCAGAGATCCTGGCAGTCTGCTGGCCTACGAGCAGTACTTC.